The 19 T cell receptor beta chains below were found in one sample sequenced in a study of blood T cell repertoires in COVID-19. The method was immunoSEQ multiplex PCR; TCRdb's version includes in-frame clones alone and lacks a portion of them. Here the sample spans over 30,000 clones, 75% being singletons. Source material: peripheral blood. Every receptor here comes from an elderly man with active or convalescent COVID-19.

V usage is TRBV9 and J usage is TRBJ2-1; 8 positions match TRBD2. This CDR3 is 15 amino acids long. With 1 base clipped from V and 7 bases from J, the junction kept 7 bases outside the gene matches. CDR1 is SGDLS and CDR2 is YYNGEE in the germline V gene. The CDR3 DNA reads as TGTGCCAGCAGCGTATTAAGCGGGAGTTGGAATGAGCAGTTCTTC. Residues: CASSVLSGSWNEQFF.

The chain employs TRBV7-2 and TRBJ2-1; 9 bases fit TRBD2. The V segment lost 4 bases and the J segment 1 base; nucleotides outside the gene matches: 2. Germline CDR1 SGHTA, CDR2 FQGNSA. The CDR3 length is 15 residues. The CDR3 DNA reads TGTGCCAGCAGCTATACTAGCGGGTCCTACAATGAGCAGTTCTTC. Its protein product is CASSYTSGSYNEQFF. Variable domain in full (rest from reference TRBV7-2 and TRBJ2-1): GAGVSQSPSNKVTEKGKDVELRCDPISGHTALYWYRQSLGQGLEFLIYFQGNSAPDKSGLPSDRFSAERTGGSVSTLTIQRTQQEDSAVYLCASSYTSGSYNEQFFGPGTRLTVL.

This CDR3 is CASSYSIRLADEETQYF. CDR3 sequence (DNA): TGTGCCAGCAGTTACTCGATCCGACTAGCGGATGAAGAGACCCAGTACTTC. This chain connects TRBV6-2 or TRBV6-3 to TRBJ2-5; 9 nucleotides agree with TRBD2. Losses at the gene ends were 0 bases for V and 3 bases for J; bases not matched to a gene: 8. The CDR3 totals 17 residues. The germline CDR1 and CDR2 sequences are MNHEY and SVGEGT.

The rearrangement joins TRBV7-8 to TRBJ2-7, with D perhaps matching TRBD1 (5 bases). CDR1 is SGHVS, CDR2 FQNEAQ, per germline. The CDR3 runs 15 residues. The V end was cut by 1 base, the J end by 4 bases, with 14 bases between. The CDR3 coding sequence is TGTGCCAGCAGCTTAGGGGCAGGGATAGGATACGAGCAGTACTTC. This gives the protein CASSLGAGIGYEQYF.

The chain couples TRBV7-6 to TRBJ2-1, with a tentative D call TRBD2 (5 bases). V lost 6 bases, J lost 9 bases, and 9 bases lay in between. The CDR3 sequence is 11 residues long. Germline lookup yields CDR1 SGHVS and CDR2 FNYEAQ. The CDR3 DNA is TGTGCCAGCAGACCTGAGGGTGAGCAGTTCTTC. Amino acid sequence: CASRPEGEQFF.

The rearrangement links TRBV6-2 or TRBV6-3 to TRBJ2-2; 8 nucleotides align to TRBD1. With V trimmed by 4 bases and J by 4 bases, 8 bases remained unmatched. In germline, CDR1 is MNHEY, CDR2 SVGEGT. The CDR3 extends over 16 amino acids. The CDR3, as DNA: TGTGCCAGCAGTTGGGCAGGGGGCCCTAGCACCGGGGAGCTGTTTTTT. As protein: CASSWAGGPSTGELFF.

The rearrangement uses TRBV5-1 and TRBJ2-2; perhaps TRBD1 as D (5 bases). Germline loops: CDR1 SGHRS, CDR2 YFSETQ. This CDR3 is built from 14 residues. Deletions cut 3 bases from V and 2 bases from J, with 8 bases between. The CDR3 loop is CASSSQGNTGELFF. CDR3 nucleotides: TGCGCCAGCAGCTCGCAGGGAAACACCGGGGAGCTGTTTTTT.

V gene TRBV28 combines with J gene TRBJ2-3; no definite D call. Trimming took off 6 bases at V and 2 bases at J, with 6 bases between the two ends. The germline V gene has CDR1 MDHEN and CDR2 SYDVKM. The CDR3 is 12 amino acids. The CDR3 DNA reads as TGTGCCAGCAGCCCCTTCACAGATACGCAGTATTTT. Protein: CASSPFTDTQYF.

This clone was seen more than once but under ten times. V and J are TRBV29-1 and TRBJ2-3; possibly TRBD1 for D (6 bases). The CDR3 has 13 residues. Trimming took off 0 bases at V and 4 bases at J, with 8 bases between the two ends. CDR1 and CDR2 (germline): SQVTM, ANQGSEA. CDR3 nucleotide sequence: TGCAGCGTTGAAGAGGGGGCCCCAGATACGCAGTATTTT. Translated: CSVEEGAPDTQYF.

This clone was picked up one time. The chain couples TRBV29-1 to TRBJ2-7; a possible D gene is TRBD2 (6 bases). Trimming removed 6 bases at V and 0 bases at J, with 21 bases between. Per the germline V gene, CDR1 is SQVTM and CDR2 is ANQGSEA. The CDR3 runs 16 residues. The CDR3 loop reads CSVGTPGLTSSYEQYF. CDR3 in DNA: TGCAGCGTCGGAACTCCGGGACTCACGAGCTCCTACGAGCAGTACTTC.

The chain employs TRBV18 and TRBJ2-2, with TRBD1 matching over 8 bases. The germline CDR1 and CDR2 sequences are KGHSH and LQKENI. The ends lost 5 bases at V and 5 bases at J; junction bases unmatched: 10. The CDR3 is made up of 16 amino acids. The CDR3 reads CASSYGAGGATGELFF. The CDR3 DNA reads TGTGCCAGCTCATACGGAGCAGGGGGCGCAACCGGGGAGCTGTTTTTT.

This sequence joins TRBV28 and TRBJ1-2; D is ambiguous. V shed 3 bases and J shed 8 bases, with 13 bases lying between them. The CDR3 contains 13 residues. Per the germline V gene, CDR1 is MDHEN and CDR2 is SYDVKM. CDR3 sequence reads: CASSFAGAGGYTF. CDR3 in DNA: TGTGCCAGCAGTTTTGCGGGCGCGGGGGGCTACACCTTC.

The chain joins TRBV6-2 or TRBV6-3 to TRBJ2-1, with 10 bases lining up with TRBD1. Trimming at V came to 4 bases and at J to 7 bases, leaving 7 bases not matched to a gene. From germline, CDR1 is MNHEY and CDR2 SVGEGT. The CDR3 covers 15 residues. The CDR3 DNA reads as TGTGCCAGCAGTTCACCGGGACAGGGGAAAAATGAGCAGTTCTTC. Amino acid sequence: CASSSPGQGKNEQFF.

This chain joins TRBV6-5 and TRBJ2-1; 8 positions agree with TRBD2. Germline loops: CDR1 MNHEY, CDR2 SVGAGI. Unmatched junction bases numbered 2, after V lost 3 bases and J lost 1 base. The CDR3 loop spans 15 amino acids. CDR3 amino acids: CASSYGGRSYNEQFF. CDR3 DNA: TGTGCCAGCAGTTATGGCGGGAGGTCCTACAATGAGCAGTTCTTC.

The chain combines TRBV28 with TRBJ1-3; TRBD1 aligns across 11 bases. The CDR3 is 15 amino acids. Trimming removed 5 bases from V and 2 bases from J; junction bases left unmatched: 2. In germline, CDR1 is MDHEN, CDR2 SYDVKM. This CDR3 is CASSGGQGAGNTIYF. CDR3 coding DNA: TGTGCCAGCAGTGGGGGACAGGGGGCTGGAAACACCATATATTTT.

The chain is built from TRBV6-2 or TRBV6-3 and TRBJ2-7; 15 bases fit TRBD2. Germline CDR1 MNHEY, CDR2 SVGEGT. CDR3 length: 18 residues. V was pared by 6 bases and J by 3 bases, with 12 bases of the junction left unmatched. Written as DNA, the CDR3 is TGTGCCAGCAGCAAACTCGGACTAGCGGGAGGGGGGATCTACGAGCAGTACTTC. Translation: CASSKLGLAGGGIYEQYF.

V gene TRBV19 combines with J gene TRBJ2-7; 12 bases are shared with TRBD2. The CDR3 runs to 16 residues. V dropped 6 bases and J dropped 0; count of bases not matched to a gene: 6. Germline CDR1 LNHDA, CDR2 SQIVND (reference sequence). CDR3 residues: CASRWGLAGLSYEQYF. DNA of the CDR3: TGTGCCAGTAGATGGGGACTAGCGGGTCTCTCCTACGAGCAGTACTTC.

This sequence joins TRBV9 and TRBJ2-2; 9 bases map to TRBD2. In germline, CDR1 is SGDLS, CDR2 YYNGEE. J lost 8 bases, V lost 4 bases, and 6 bases had no gene match. This CDR3 spans 14 amino acids. Here the CDR3 reads CASSMTSGIGELFF. The DNA for the CDR3 is TGTGCCAGCAGCATGACTAGCGGTATAGGGGAGCTGTTTTTT.

This clone is a singleton in its sample. This chain joins TRBV28 and TRBJ2-5, with 9 bases that match TRBD2. Germline CDR1 is MDHEN and CDR2 is SYDVKM. The CDR3 has 15 residues. The trim removed 4 bases at V and 5 bases at J, leaving 8 bases unmatched. CDR3 bases: TGTGCCAGCAGTTCCGGGACTAGCCGTATGGAGACCCAGTACTTC. It codes for CASSSGTSRMETQYF.